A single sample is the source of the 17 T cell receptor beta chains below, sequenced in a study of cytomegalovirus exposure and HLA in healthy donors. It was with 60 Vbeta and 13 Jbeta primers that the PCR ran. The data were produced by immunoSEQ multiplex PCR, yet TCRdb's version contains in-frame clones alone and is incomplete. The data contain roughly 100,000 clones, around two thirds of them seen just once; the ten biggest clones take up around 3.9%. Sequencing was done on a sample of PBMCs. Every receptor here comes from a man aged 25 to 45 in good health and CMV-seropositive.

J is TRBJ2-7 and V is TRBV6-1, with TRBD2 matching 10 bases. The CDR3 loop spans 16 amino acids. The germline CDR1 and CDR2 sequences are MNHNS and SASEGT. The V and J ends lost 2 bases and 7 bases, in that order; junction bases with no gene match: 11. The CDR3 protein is CASSELPSGGADEQYF. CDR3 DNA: TGTGCCAGCAGTGAATTACCGAGCGGGGGGGCCGATGAGCAGTACTTC.

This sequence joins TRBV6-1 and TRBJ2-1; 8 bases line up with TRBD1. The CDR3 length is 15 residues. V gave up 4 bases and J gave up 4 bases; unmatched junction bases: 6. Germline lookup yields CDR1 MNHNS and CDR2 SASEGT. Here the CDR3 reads CASSGNRGSYNEQFF. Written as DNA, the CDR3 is TGTGCCAGCAGTGGAAACAGGGGGTCGTACAATGAGCAGTTCTTC.

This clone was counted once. CDR3 sequence (DNA): TGTGCCAGCAGCTTAGATGGTAGTACTGAAGCTTTCTTT. Its translation is CASSLDGSTEAFF. V usage is TRBV11-3 and J usage is TRBJ1-1; no clear D gene. Germline CDR1 reads SGHNT; CDR2 reads YENEEA. CDR3 length: 13 amino acids. Trimming took 0 bases from V and 5 from J, leaving 7 bases between them.

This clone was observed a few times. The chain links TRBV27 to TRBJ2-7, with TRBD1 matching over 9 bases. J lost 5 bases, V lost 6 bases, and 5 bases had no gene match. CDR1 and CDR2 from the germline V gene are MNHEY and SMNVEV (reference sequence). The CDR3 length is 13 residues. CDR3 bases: TGTGCCAGCAGCGGGACAGGGCCACACGAGCAGTACTTC. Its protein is CASSGTGPHEQYF.

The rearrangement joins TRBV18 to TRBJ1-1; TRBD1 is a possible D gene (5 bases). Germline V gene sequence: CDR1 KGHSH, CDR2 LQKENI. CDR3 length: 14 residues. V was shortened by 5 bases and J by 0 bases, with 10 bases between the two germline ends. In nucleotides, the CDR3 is TGTGCCAGCTCAGGAGGGACGGTGAACACTGAAGCTTTCTTT. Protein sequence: CASSGGTVNTEAFF.

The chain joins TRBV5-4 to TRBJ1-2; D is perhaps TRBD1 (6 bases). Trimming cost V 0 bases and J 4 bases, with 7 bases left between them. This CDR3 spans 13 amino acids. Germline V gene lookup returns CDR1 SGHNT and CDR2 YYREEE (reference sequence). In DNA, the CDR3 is TGTGCCAGCAGCTTGGTGGACAGCTATGGCTACACCTTC. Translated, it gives CASSLVDSYGYTF.

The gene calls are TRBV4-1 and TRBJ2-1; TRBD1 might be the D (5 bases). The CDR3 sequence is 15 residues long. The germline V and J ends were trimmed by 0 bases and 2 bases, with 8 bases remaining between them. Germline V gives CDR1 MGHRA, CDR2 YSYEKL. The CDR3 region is CASSQDRATYNEQFF. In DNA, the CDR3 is TGCGCCAGCAGCCAAGACAGGGCCACCTACAATGAGCAGTTCTTC.

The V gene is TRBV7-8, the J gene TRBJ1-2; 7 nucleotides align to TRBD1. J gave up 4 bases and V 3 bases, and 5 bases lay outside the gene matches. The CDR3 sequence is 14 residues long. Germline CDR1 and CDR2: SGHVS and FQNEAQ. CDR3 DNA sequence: TGTGCCAGCAGCTTCGACAGGGTGGGCTATGGCTACACCTTC. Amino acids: CASSFDRVGYGYTF.

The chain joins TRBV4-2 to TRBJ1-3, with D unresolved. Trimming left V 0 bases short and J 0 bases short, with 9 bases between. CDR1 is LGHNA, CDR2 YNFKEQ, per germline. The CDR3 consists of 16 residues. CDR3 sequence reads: CASSQDSPLSGNTIYF. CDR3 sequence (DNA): TGTGCCAGCAGCCAAGACTCCCCCCTCTCTGGAAACACCATATATTTT.

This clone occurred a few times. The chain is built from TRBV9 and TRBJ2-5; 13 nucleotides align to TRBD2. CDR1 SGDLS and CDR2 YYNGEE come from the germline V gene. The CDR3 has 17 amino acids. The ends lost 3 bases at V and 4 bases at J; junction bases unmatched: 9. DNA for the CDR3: TGTGCCAGCAGCGCGGGACTAGCGGGGCGGAGTAGAGAGACCCAGTACTTC. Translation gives CASSAGLAGRSRETQYF.

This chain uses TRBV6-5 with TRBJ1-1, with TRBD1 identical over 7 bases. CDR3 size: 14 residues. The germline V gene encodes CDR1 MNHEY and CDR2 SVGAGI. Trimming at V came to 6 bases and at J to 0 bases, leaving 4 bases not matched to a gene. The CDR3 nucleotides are TGTGCCAGCAGGTTGACAGGGCTGAACACTGAAGCTTTCTTT. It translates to CASRLTGLNTEAFF.

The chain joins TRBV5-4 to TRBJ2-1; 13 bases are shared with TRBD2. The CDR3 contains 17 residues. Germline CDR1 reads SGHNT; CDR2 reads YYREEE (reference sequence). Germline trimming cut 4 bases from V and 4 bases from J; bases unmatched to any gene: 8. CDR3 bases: TGTGCCAGCAGCCCAACTTGGACTAGCGGGGGTTACAATGAGCAGTTCTTC. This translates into CASSPTWTSGGYNEQFF.

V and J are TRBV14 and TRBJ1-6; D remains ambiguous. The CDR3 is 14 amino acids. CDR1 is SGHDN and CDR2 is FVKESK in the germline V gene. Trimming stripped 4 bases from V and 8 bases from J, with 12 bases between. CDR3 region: CASSRSAGYSPLHF. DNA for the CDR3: TGTGCCAGCAGCCGTTCCGCGGGGTATTCACCCCTCCACTTT. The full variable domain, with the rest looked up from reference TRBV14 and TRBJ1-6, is EAGVTQFPSHSVIEKGQTVTLRCDPISGHDNLYWYRRVMGKEIKFLLHFVKESKQDESGMPNNRFLAERTGGTYSTLKVQPAELEDSGVYFCASSRSAGYSPLHFGNGTRLTVT.

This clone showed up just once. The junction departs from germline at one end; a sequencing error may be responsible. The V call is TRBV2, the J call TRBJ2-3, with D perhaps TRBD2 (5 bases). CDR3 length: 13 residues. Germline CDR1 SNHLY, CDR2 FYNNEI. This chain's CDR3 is CASSDGGLDTQCF. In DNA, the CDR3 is TGTGCCAGCAGTGATGGAGGTCTAGATACGCAGTGTTTT.

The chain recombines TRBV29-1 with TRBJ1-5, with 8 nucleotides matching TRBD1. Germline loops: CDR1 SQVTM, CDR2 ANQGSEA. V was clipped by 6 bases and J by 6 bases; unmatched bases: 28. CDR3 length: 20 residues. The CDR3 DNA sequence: TGCAGCGTCACTGGGACAGGACGCGTTCTCTACTCTACAAACTGTCAGCCCCAGCATTTT. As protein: CSVTGTGRVLYSTNCQPQHF. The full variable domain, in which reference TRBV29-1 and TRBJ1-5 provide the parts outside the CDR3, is SAVISQKPSRDICQRGTSLTIQCQVDSQVTMMFWYRQQPGQSLTLIATANQGSEATYESGFVIDKFPISRPNLTFSTLTVSNMSPEDSSIYLCSVTGTGRVLYSTNCQPQHFGDGTRLSIL.

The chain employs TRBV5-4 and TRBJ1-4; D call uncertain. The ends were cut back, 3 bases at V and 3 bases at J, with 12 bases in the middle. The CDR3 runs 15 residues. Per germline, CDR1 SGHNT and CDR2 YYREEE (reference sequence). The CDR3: CASSSGGRSNEKLFF. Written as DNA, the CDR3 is TGTGCCAGCAGCTCGGGAGGGCGGTCTAATGAAAAACTGTTTTTT.

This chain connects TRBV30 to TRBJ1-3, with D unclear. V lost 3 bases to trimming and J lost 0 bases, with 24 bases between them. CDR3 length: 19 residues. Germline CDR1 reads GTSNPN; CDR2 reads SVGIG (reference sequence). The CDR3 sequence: CAWRIPRLFILSSGNTIYF. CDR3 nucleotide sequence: TGTGCCTGGAGAATCCCGCGCTTATTTATCTTGAGCTCTGGAAACACCATATATTTT.